This TCR beta chain was captured by sequencing in a study of vaccination and CD4 T cells after COVID-19. On the study more broadly: Median draw time for post-COVID samples was roughly 96 days post-diagnosis (range 35 to 161). Overlapping spike peptides from SARS-CoV-2, HCoV-NL63, HCoV-OC43 and HCoV-229E served to stimulate the cells.

Regarding treatment: roughly 10-day PBMC culture with coronavirus spike peptide pools or control peptides (ViraFEST assay). IL-2 at about 9.1 IU/ml and peptide pools at approximately 10 ug/ml were added to PBMCs cultured at about 2.2 million per well. Cultured CD4+ T cells had their DNA profiled by the Oncomine TCR Beta short-read assay. DNA came from CD4+ T cells after culture. Using its own MiXCR run on the PCR reads, TCRdb lists one record per CDR3 protein. The data hold fewer than 15,000 distinct CDR3 sequences, with roughly 61% observed a single time. This CDR3 is built from 12 residues. Trimming removed 3 bases from V and 3 bases from J, with 6 bases in between. Germline values: CDR1 DFQATT, CDR2 SNEGSKA (reference sequence). The sample holds a few counts of this clonotype. What it recognizes is unknown.

V gene TRBV20-1 combines with J gene TRBJ1-5, with D uncertain. The sequence was obtained from a human donor who had recovered from COVID-19. The material sequenced was CD4+ T cells from blood, cultured in vitro. CDR3 sequence: CSARNNNQPQHF. CDR3 bases: TGCAGTGCTAGGAACAACAATCAGCCCCAGCATTTT.